This T cell receptor (beta chain) was found in a study of vaccination and CD4 T cells after COVID-19. Study-wide results and limits: The median proportion of reactive clones detected only post-vaccination in convalescent patients was over 65%.

This clonotype has a handful of counts. Its specificity is not known. Indicated treatment: approximately 9-day PBMC culture with coronavirus spike peptide pools or control peptides (ViraFEST assay). The Oncomine TCR Beta short-read assay was applied to DNA of cultured CD4+ T cells. The authors extracted genomic DNA from cultured CD4+ T cells. TCRdb analysed the PCR reads with MiXCR anew, one entry per CDR3 protein. The sample holds 15,000 to 25,000 distinct CDR3 sequences, approximately 38% seen once. Looked up from germline, CDR1 is MNHNS and CDR2 is SASEGT. The CDR3 covers 16 residues. V was trimmed by 6 bases and J by 0 bases, leaving 12 bases between them.

The clonotype comes from a human donor with COVID-19. The sequencing input was cultured CD4+ T cells from blood. The chain has TRBV6-1 and TRBJ2-6; TRBD2 might be the D (5 bases). The CDR3 protein is CASRSGAASGANVLTF. CDR3 bases: TGTGCCAGCAGATCCGGAGCGGCCTCTGGGGCCAACGTCCTGACTTTC.